Sequencing of this T cell receptor (beta chain) was carried out in a study of blood T cell repertoires in COVID-19. Method: immunoSEQ multiplex PCR; TCRdb's copy keeps in-frame clones and lacks some. The sample includes roughly 250,000 clones, around nine tenths of them seen just once. The CDR3 loop spans 19 amino acids. Trimming cost V 4 bases and J 1 base; bases outside gene matches: 12. Looked up from germline, CDR1 is SGDLS and CDR2 is YYNGEE. The J gene is TRBJ2-2, the V gene TRBV9; TRBD1 aligns across 11 bases. The sequence derives from a man aged 35-49 years who had recovered from COVID-19. Sequencing was performed on peripheral blood. The CDR3: CASSTGRDRGSKNTGELFF. CDR3 DNA sequence: TGTGCCAGCAGCACCGGTCGGGACAGGGGGTCGAAGAACACCGGGGAGCTGTTTTTT.